One and the same sample provided the 14 T cell receptor beta chains below, sequenced in a study of T cell repertoires in cytomegalovirus infection (dated by TCRdb to between 2019 and 2020). Instrument on record: Illumina HiSeq 1500. TCRdb reran the public reads through fastp at Q25 and MiXCR, keeping productive beta chains. Rows merge per CDR3 protein into single entries with the most common DNA and genes. The sample contains some 350,000 distinct CDR3 sequences, roughly 20% of them found a single time. Around 8.6% of the sample goes to the ten largest clones. The sequenced material came from PBMCs. Source of these receptors: a human donor in good health (CMV status not recorded). Some clones in this sample may be carry-over from other donors' samples.

The CDR3 region is CASSSLGQGGSYNEQFF. CDR3 nucleotide sequence: TGTGCCAGCAGCTCCCTAGGACAGGGGGGTTCCTACAATGAGCAGTTCTTC. V gene TRBV11-2 combines with J gene TRBJ2-1; 10 positions agree with TRBD1. The CDR3 extends over 17 amino acids. V dropped 4 bases and J dropped 1; count of bases not matched to a gene: 7. CDR1 SGHAT and CDR2 FQNNGV come from the germline V gene.

This chain uses TRBV20-1 with TRBJ2-3, with D perhaps being TRBD1 or TRBD2 (5 bases each). V lost 3 bases and J lost 1, with 20 bases in between. CDR1 DFQATT and CDR2 SNEGSKA come from the germline V gene (reference sequence). The CDR3 spans 17 residues. CDR3 DNA sequence: TGCAGTGCTAGTAACAGGCAACGCAGAGGGGGCACAGATACGCAGTATTTT. Translated, it gives CSASNRQRRGGTDTQYF.

Worth noting for this clonotype: A much larger clonotype is one base distant, so this may be a read error. The V and J genes are TRBV11-2 and TRBJ1-2, with TRBD1 as a possible D gene (6 bases). This CDR3 region has 13 residues. Germline loops: CDR1 SGHAT, CDR2 FQNNGV. V was shortened by 5 bases and J by 6 bases, with 13 bases between the two germline ends. The CDR3 DNA sequence: TGTGCCAGCAGCCCCCCGGCAGGGGATGGCTACACCTTC. It specifies CASSPPAGDGYTF.

About this clonotype itself: A much more abundant neighbour one base away suggests this may be a read error. The chain links TRBV27 to TRBJ1-6; D remains unclear. The germline CDR1 and CDR2 sequences are MNHEY and SMNVEV (reference sequence). Trimming took 9 bases from V and 0 from J, leaving 18 bases between them. CDR3 size: 17 residues. For the CDR3, the DNA is TGTGCCAGTAAGGGAGGTTTCAGGAGCTCCTATAATTCACCCCTCCACTTT. It is translated as CASKGGFRSSYNSPLHF.

The table lists this clonotype with a few counts. The chain is built from TRBV6-6 and TRBJ2-6; D is ambiguous. Trimming left V 6 bases short and J 3 bases short, with 18 bases between. The CDR3 contains 17 residues. Germline CDR1 is MNHNY and CDR2 is SVGAGI (reference sequence). The DNA of the CDR3 is TGTGCCAGCAGCACAATCTGGTTTGGGGATGGGGCCAACGTCCTGACTTTC. This encodes CASSTIWFGDGANVLTF.

The chain employs TRBV12-3 or TRBV12-4 and TRBJ2-2; D remains unclear. The CDR3 has 16 amino acids. V dropped 6 bases and J dropped 4 bases, with 18 bases sitting between them. The chain's CDR3 is CASSPVEGYGTGELFF. CDR3 sequence (DNA): TGTGCCAGCAGCCCGGTGGAAGGGTACGGCACCGGGGAGCTGTTTTTT.

This clonotype has a count of ten or more. The chain couples TRBV7-2 to TRBJ2-7; 7 bases align to TRBD2. V dropped 2 bases and J dropped 5; count of bases not matched to a gene: 6. This CDR3 is built from 14 residues. Looked up from germline, CDR1 is SGHTA and CDR2 is FQGNSA. The CDR3 loop is CASSLKASGHEQYF. CDR3 nucleotide sequence: TGTGCCAGCAGCTTAAAGGCTAGCGGCCACGAGCAGTACTTC. Filled out from reference TRBV7-2 and TRBJ2-7, the complete variable domain reads GAGVSQSPSNKVTEKGKDVELRCDPISGHTALYWYRQSLGQGLEFLIYFQGNSAPDKSGLPSDRFSAERTGGSVSTLTIQRTQQEDSAVYLCASSLKASGHEQYFGPGTRLTVT.

CDR3 protein: CATSADRGHGGNQPQHF. As DNA, the CDR3 is TGCGCCACCTCGGCGGACAGGGGGCATGGGGGCAATCAGCCCCAGCATTTT. The chain links TRBV10-2 to TRBJ1-5, with 11 bases that match TRBD1. V was clipped by 10 bases and J by 2 bases; unmatched bases: 13. Germline lookup yields CDR1 WSHSY and CDR2 SAAADI. The CDR3 extends over 17 amino acids.

The chain employs TRBV20-1 and TRBJ2-2; no clear D. Looked up from germline, CDR1 is DFQATT and CDR2 is SNEGSKA (reference sequence). The CDR3 is made up of 15 amino acids. V was pared by 0 bases and J by 4 bases, with 12 bases between. Here the CDR3 DNA reads TGCAGTGCTAGAGATCCAAGGGCTTTCACCGGGGAGCTGTTTTTT. It translates to CSARDPRAFTGELFF.

This clonotype appeared many times. The V and J genes are TRBV7-2 and TRBJ2-3; TRBD2 is a possible D gene (6 bases). The CDR3 spans 14 residues. V was cut by 3 bases and J by 5 bases, with 12 bases left in between. Germline V gives CDR1 SGHTA, CDR2 FQGNSA. CDR3 sequence: CASSLKRGLDTQYF. The CDR3 coding sequence is TGTGCCAGCAGCTTGAAACGGGGGTTAGATACGCAGTATTTT.

This clonotype was detected a few times. This chain joins TRBV6-2 or TRBV6-3 and TRBJ2-1; 9 nucleotides align to TRBD2. The germline V gene has CDR1 MNHEY and CDR2 SVGEGT. This CDR3 contains 13 residues. V shed 6 bases, J shed 8 bases, and the junction held 5 bases outside the gene matches. CDR3 coding DNA: TGTGCCAGCAGCCGTAGCGGGAGAGATGAGCAGTTCTTC. Its protein is CASSRSGRDEQFF.

The gene calls are TRBV4-1 and TRBJ1-5, with 7 bases that match TRBD1. The CDR3 sequence is 14 residues long. J was trimmed by 9 bases and V by 3 bases; bases with no gene match: 8. The germline gives CDR1 MGHRA, CDR2 YSYEKL. CDR3 nucleotides: TGCGCCAGCAGCCACCCCGGCAGGGGGGCGCCCCAGCATTTT. As protein: CASSHPGRGAPQHF.

In this sample, this clonotype turned up a few times. The rearrangement joins TRBV10-3 to TRBJ2-1; TRBD2 aligns across 8 bases. V was pared by 10 bases and J by 9 bases, with 8 bases of the junction left unmatched. Germline CDR1 reads ENHRY; CDR2 reads SYGVKD. The CDR3 has 12 amino acids. The CDR3: CATVSGIGEQFF. CDR3 nucleotides: TGTGCCACTGTTAGCGGGATAGGTGAGCAGTTCTTC.

This clonotype was found many times. The chain carries TRBV7-2 and TRBJ2-1; no definite D call. Germline V lookup: CDR1 SGHTA, CDR2 FQGNSA. Trimming pared 4 bases from V and 11 bases from J, leaving 12 bases between. The CDR3 has 12 amino acids. The DNA of the CDR3 is TGTGCCAGCAGCTCCCTGCTAGGGAAGCAGTTCTTC. Translation gives CASSSLLGKQFF.